Sequencing of this TCR beta chain was carried out in a study of early T cells in non-severe SARS-CoV-2 infection. Each CDR3 protein is one row after TCRdb ran MiXCR on the 5' RACE reads. Here the sample spans some 91,000 distinct CDR3 sequences, about 13% being singletons. CDR1 SNHLY and CDR2 FYNNEI come from the germline V gene. The V gene lost 7 bases and the J gene lost 7 bases, with 20 bases spanning the gap. This CDR3 comprises 15 residues. The sequenced material came from whole blood. This sequence joins TRBV2 and TRBJ2-1, with D perhaps being TRBD1 or TRBD2 (5 bases each). The receptor was isolated from an adult who was a healthcare worker with PCR-confirmed SARS-CoV-2 infection or an uninfected control (not recorded which). The DNA for the CDR3 is TGTGCCAGCACCCCAAGAGCAGGGTCGGGGAATGAGCAGTTCTTC. Protein product: CASTPRAGSGNEQFF. Full variable domain (rest looked up from reference TRBV2 and TRBJ2-1): EPEVTQTPSHQVTQMGQEVILRCVPISNHLYFYWYRQILGQKVEFLVSFYNNEISEKSEIFDDQFSVERPDGSNFTLKIRSTKLEDSAMYFCASTPRAGSGNEQFFGPGTRLTVL.